Below, 30 T cell receptor beta chains from the same sample are listed, as sequenced in a study of early T cells in non-severe SARS-CoV-2 infection. TCRdb recomputed calls from the 5' RACE reads with MiXCR, one row per CDR3 protein. This table has tens of thousands of distinct CDR3 sequences, roughly 5.4% appearing once. The sequences come from whole blood, collected at baseline. The receptors originated from an adult who was a healthcare worker with PCR-confirmed SARS-CoV-2 infection or an uninfected control (not recorded which).

Only a few counts were recorded for this clonotype. The V call is TRBV6-5, the J call TRBJ1-4; weak D call: TRBD1 (5 bases). The CDR3 runs 13 residues. The germline gives CDR1 MNHEY, CDR2 SVGAGI. V lost 8 bases, J lost 0 bases, and 7 bases lay in between. This chain's CDR3 is CASRGATNEKLFF. CDR3 sequence (DNA): TGTGCCAGCCGGGGGGCAACTAATGAAAAACTGTTTTTT.

This sequence joins TRBV7-2 and TRBJ2-3; TRBD2 matches at 11 bases. Germline trimming cut 5 bases from V and 1 base from J; bases unmatched to any gene: 14. This CDR3 is built from 19 residues. Germline CDR1 SGHTA, CDR2 FQGNSA. CDR3: CASSQDGGVLAGGTDTQYF. The DNA of the CDR3 is TGTGCCAGCAGCCAAGATGGCGGGGTACTAGCGGGAGGCACAGATACGCAGTATTTT.

This clonotype was seen ten or more times. This chain joins TRBV5-4 and TRBJ2-1; D call uncertain. The germline CDR1 and CDR2 sequences are SGHNT and YYREEE (reference sequence). This CDR3 has 12 residues. The ends were cut back, 2 bases at V and 8 bases at J, with 8 bases in the middle. This chain's CDR3 is CASSFAWDEQFF. CDR3 DNA: TGTGCCAGCAGCTTCGCCTGGGATGAGCAGTTCTTC.

This clonotype was recorded many times. The chain recombines TRBV14 with TRBJ2-1, with 7 positions matching TRBD2. The V segment lost 4 bases and the J segment 0 bases; nucleotides outside the gene matches: 12. Germline loops: CDR1 SGHDN, CDR2 FVKESK. This CDR3 has 18 amino acids. The CDR3 DNA follows: TGTGCCAGCAGCCTAGTGGGAGGGCCGTTACCCTCCTACAATGAGCAGTTCTTC. This gives the protein CASSLVGGPLPSYNEQFF.

This clonotype was counted ten times or more. The CDR3: CSAAGQGPQLSGNTIYF. As DNA, the CDR3 is TGCAGTGCCGCGGGACAGGGTCCCCAGTTGTCTGGAAACACCATATATTTT. This chain joins TRBV20-1 and TRBJ1-3; TRBD1 matches at 9 bases. Germline V gene sequence: CDR1 DFQATT, CDR2 SNEGSKA (reference sequence). This CDR3 has 17 amino acids. Unmatched junction bases numbered 13, after V lost 6 bases and J lost 1 base.

The chain uses TRBV7-9 and TRBJ2-1; D is uncertain. Trimming removed 5 bases from V and 7 bases from J, with 3 bases in between. The CDR3 spans 10 residues. Germline-derived CDR1 and CDR2 are SEHNR and FQNEAQ (reference sequence). This CDR3 is CASSKNEQFF. DNA of the CDR3: TGTGCCAGCAGCAAGAATGAGCAGTTCTTC.

J is TRBJ2-5 and V is TRBV12-3 or TRBV12-4; no firm D call. V shed 3 bases and J shed 5 bases, with 10 bases lying between them. The CDR3 spans 13 residues. The CDR3 is CASSLLRTETQYF. CDR3 bases: TGTGCCAGCAGTTTGCTCAGAACGGAGACCCAGTACTTC.

This clonotype was seen at least ten times. The V and J genes are TRBV6-2 or TRBV6-3 and TRBJ2-3; 12 bases agree with TRBD2. CDR1 MNHEY and CDR2 SVGEGT come from the germline V gene. The CDR3 contains 15 residues. V gave up 6 bases and J gave up 5 bases; unmatched junction bases: 6. In DNA, the CDR3 is TGTGCCAGCAGGACTAGCGGGAGAGGAATAGATACGCAGTATTTT. Translation: CASRTSGRGIDTQYF.

This clonotype was observed a handful of times. V gene TRBV6-2 or TRBV6-3 combines with J gene TRBJ2-1, with no clear D. The CDR3 totals 13 residues. Germline-derived CDR1 and CDR2 are MNHEY and SVGEGT. V was clipped by 2 bases and J by 3 bases, with 5 bases between them. The CDR3 here is CASSYAVYNEQFF. The CDR3 DNA follows: TGTGCCAGCAGTTACGCCGTCTACAATGAGCAGTTCTTC.

This clonotype was seen ten or more times. The chain links TRBV30 to TRBJ1-5, with 7 bases fitting TRBD1. V was pared by 0 bases and J by 4 bases, with 0 bases of the junction left unmatched. Germline assignment: CDR1 GTSNPN and CDR2 SVGIG (reference sequence). The CDR3 totals 13 residues. CDR3 loop: CAWSVQGNQPQHF. The CDR3 coding sequence is TGTGCCTGGAGTGTACAGGGGAATCAGCCCCAGCATTTT.

Many counts were recorded for this clonotype. The gene calls are TRBV20-1 and TRBJ1-1, with D maybe TRBD1 (5 bases). The length of the CDR3 is 14 residues. Trimming cost V 1 base and J 3 bases, with 12 bases left between them. The germline CDR1 and CDR2 sequences are DFQATT and SNEGSKA (reference sequence). CDR3 residues: CSARAGTTYTEAFF. CDR3 sequence (DNA): TGCAGTGCTAGAGCCGGGACCACCTACACTGAAGCTTTCTTT.

The chain recombines TRBV18 with TRBJ1-2; D is possibly TRBD1 (6 bases). V was clipped by 3 bases and J by 3 bases, with 17 bases between them. The CDR3 is made up of 16 amino acids. Germline CDR1 and CDR2: KGHSH and LQKENI. The CDR3 sequence is CASSPDRAGGYYGYTF. The CDR3 DNA is TGTGCCAGCTCACCCGATCGGGCGGGGGGCTACTATGGCTACACCTTC.

At least ten counts were recorded for this clonotype. The rearrangement uses TRBV12-3 or TRBV12-4 and TRBJ1-6; D unresolved. Trimming left V 1 base short and J 6 bases short, with 7 bases between. The CDR3 totals 14 residues. DNA for the CDR3: TGTGCCAGCAGTTTAGAGGGAGGTAATTCACCCCTCCACTTT. Translation gives CASSLEGGNSPLHF.

This clonotype appeared many times. The V call is TRBV9, the J call TRBJ2-1; D is uncertain. CDR3 size: 14 residues. Germline-derived CDR1 and CDR2 are SGDLS and YYNGEE. V lost 0 bases, J lost 6 bases, and 10 bases lay in between. The CDR3 reads CASSVGATLNEQFF. DNA for the CDR3: TGTGCCAGCAGCGTAGGGGCCACCCTCAATGAGCAGTTCTTC.

This clonotype was found many times. The chain is built from TRBV6-2 or TRBV6-3 and TRBJ2-1; 8 bases line up with TRBD2. The CDR3 has 14 amino acids. With V trimmed by 5 bases and J by 2 bases, 2 bases remained unmatched. CDR1 is MNHEY and CDR2 is SVGEGT in the germline V gene. CDR3 sequence reads: CASSIGRAYNEQFF. CDR3 in DNA: TGTGCCAGCAGTATCGGGAGGGCCTACAATGAGCAGTTCTTC.

This clonotype was recorded many times. The chain uses TRBV7-9 and TRBJ2-5; a possible D gene is TRBD2 (5 bases). The CDR3 totals 13 residues. The V end lost 4 bases, the J end lost 2 bases, and 8 bases lay between the germline ends. Per the germline V gene, CDR1 is SEHNR and CDR2 is FQNEAQ (reference sequence). In DNA form, the CDR3 reads TGTGCCAGCAGCTCATGGAGGCAAGAGACCCAGTACTTC. It is translated as CASSSWRQETQYF. Using reference TRBV7-9 and TRBJ2-5 for the parts outside the CDR3, the full variable domain is DTGVSQNPRHKITKRGQNVTFRCDPISEHNRLYWYRQTLGQGPEFLTYFQNEAQLEKSRLLSDRFSAERPKGSFSTLEIQRTEQGDSAMYLCASSSWRQETQYFGPGTRLLVL.

This clonotype has a count of ten or more. The rearrangement links TRBV6-2 or TRBV6-3 to TRBJ2-1; the D is unclear. The length of the CDR3 is 17 residues. Per germline, CDR1 MNHEY and CDR2 SVGEGT. Trimming cost V 8 bases and J 2 bases, with 22 bases left between them. The CDR3 sequence: CASHLYSPRIPYNEQFF. Here the CDR3 DNA reads TGTGCCAGCCATCTTTACTCTCCAAGGATCCCCTACAATGAGCAGTTCTTC.

The rearrangement joins TRBV6-5 to TRBJ1-4; D perhaps matches TRBD1 (5 bases). V gave up 5 bases and J gave up 7 bases, with 11 bases separating them. The germline gives CDR1 MNHEY, CDR2 SVGAGI. The CDR3 is 13 residues long. The CDR3 DNA is TGTGCCAGCAGTACCAGGGAGGGTGAAAAACTGTTTTTT. Translating gives CASSTREGEKLFF.

The chain joins TRBV27 to TRBJ1-4, with D tentatively TRBD1 (5 bases). V was cut by 0 bases and J by 5 bases, with 7 bases left in between. The CDR3 is 14 residues long. Germline V CDR1 and CDR2: MNHEY, SMNVEV (reference sequence). The CDR3 here is CASSLSGLNEKLFF. CDR3 DNA sequence: TGTGCCAGCAGTTTATCGGGACTAAATGAAAAACTGTTTTTT. Full variable domain (rest looked up from reference TRBV27 and TRBJ1-4): EAQVTQNPRYLITVTGKKLTVTCSQNMNHEYMSWYRQDPGLGLRQIYYSMNVEVTDKGDVPEGYKVSRKEKRNFPLILESPSPNQTSLYFCASSLSGLNEKLFFGSGTQLSVL.

This clonotype was counted at least ten times. This chain joins TRBV7-6 and TRBJ2-7; TRBD2 agrees at 11 bases. The germline gives CDR1 SGHVS, CDR2 FNYEAQ. This CDR3 is 18 amino acids long. Losses at the gene ends were 5 bases for V and 2 bases for J; bases not matched to a gene: 14. This CDR3 is CASSPASGRPDLTYEQYF. CDR3 sequence (DNA): TGTGCCAGCAGCCCGGCTAGCGGGAGGCCCGACTTAACCTACGAGCAGTACTTC.

This clonotype was detected a few times. The genes are TRBV7-9 and TRBJ2-7; 7 bases match TRBD2. This CDR3 comprises 15 residues. Trimming at V came to 0 bases and at J to 9 bases, leaving 11 bases not matched to a gene. CDR1 is SEHNR, CDR2 FQNEAQ, per germline (reference sequence). The CDR3 protein is CASSLAAGDLFGQYF. CDR3 bases: TGTGCCAGCAGCTTAGCGGCGGGAGATTTGTTCGGGCAGTACTTC.

This clonotype came up many times. The genes are TRBV20-1 and TRBJ2-1; 14 bases fit TRBD2. Germline loops: CDR1 DFQATT, CDR2 SNEGSKA (reference sequence). V dropped 6 bases and J dropped 13; count of bases not matched to a gene: 8. The CDR3 is made up of 13 amino acids. The CDR3 DNA reads TGCAGTGCCCCGACTAGCGGGAGGGCCCCACAGTTCTTC. This encodes CSAPTSGRAPQFF.

J is TRBJ2-3 and V is TRBV7-2, with 8 bases aligning to TRBD2. V lost 2 bases, J lost 1 base, and 5 bases stayed unmatched. The germline gives CDR1 SGHTA, CDR2 FQGNSA. The CDR3 sequence is 16 residues long. The chain's CDR3 is CASSLRAGGGTDTQYF. CDR3 nucleotide sequence: TGTGCCAGCAGCTTAAGGGCGGGAGGAGGCACAGATACGCAGTATTTT.

The sample holds many counts of this clonotype. This rearrangement joins TRBV2 to TRBJ2-1; D is unresolved. Germline CDR1 reads SNHLY; CDR2 reads FYNNEI. V lost 4 bases and J lost 1, with 14 bases in between. This CDR3 comprises 16 residues. The CDR3: CASSGGASSSYNEQFF. The CDR3 nucleotides are TGTGCCAGCAGTGGCGGAGCATCGAGTTCCTACAATGAGCAGTTCTTC.

At least ten counts were recorded for this clonotype. The chain combines TRBV6-1 with TRBJ2-3; the D is unclear. V shed 1 base and J shed 5 bases, with 7 bases lying between them. The V gene's germline CDR1 is MNHNS and CDR2 SASEGT. This CDR3 comprises 13 residues. CDR3 sequence: CASSEVWGDTQYF. The CDR3 DNA reads TGTGCCAGCAGTGAAGTGTGGGGAGATACGCAGTATTTT.

Many counts were recorded for this clonotype. V and J are TRBV11-2 and TRBJ2-1, with 10 bases fitting TRBD2. The CDR3 runs 15 residues. V gave up 5 bases and J gave up 2 bases; unmatched junction bases: 3. CDR1 SGHAT and CDR2 FQNNGV come from the germline V gene. Here the CDR3 reads CASSGSGRAYNEQFF. DNA of the CDR3: TGTGCCAGCAGCGGAAGCGGGAGGGCCTACAATGAGCAGTTCTTC.

This clonotype was observed at least ten times. The V gene is TRBV20-1, the J gene TRBJ2-1, with TRBD2 identical over 9 bases. This CDR3 has 17 residues. Trimming took 0 bases from V and 5 from J; bases not matched to a gene: 11. Germline CDR1 reads DFQATT; CDR2 reads SNEGSKA (reference sequence). CDR3 in amino acids: CSARDRTTSGANNEQFF. The CDR3 DNA follows: TGCAGTGCTAGAGACAGAACGACTAGCGGAGCAAACAATGAGCAGTTCTTC.

This clonotype was seen ten or more times. The CDR3, as DNA: TGCGCCAGCAGTGACCGAGCGGGAGGGAGCTACAATGAGCAGTTCTTC. It translates to CASSDRAGGSYNEQFF. V and J are TRBV10-1 and TRBJ2-1; 10 bases align to TRBD2. Germline assignment: CDR1 WNHNN and CDR2 SYGVQD (reference sequence). The CDR3 contains 16 residues. V was pared by 3 bases and J by 3 bases, with 5 bases of the junction left unmatched.

This clonotype was detected many times. V gene TRBV6-1 combines with J gene TRBJ1-1; D is unresolved. The CDR3 contains 14 residues. Germline lookup yields CDR1 MNHNS and CDR2 SASEGT. V was clipped by 6 bases and J by 6 bases, with 17 bases between them. The CDR3 DNA follows: TGTGCCAGCAGAAGGACCTCCTCTCGCCCTGAAGCTTTCTTT. It translates to CASRRTSSRPEAFF.

Comment on this clonotype: This sequence may be a read error, since a much larger clone differs from it by one base. This CDR3 is missing its conserved last phenylalanine or tryptophan, likely due to a read error. This rearrangement joins TRBV11-3 to TRBJ2-7; no clear D gene. Trimming stripped 2 bases from V and 2 bases from J, with 16 bases between. The CDR3 covers 16 residues. CDR1 is SGHNT, CDR2 YENEEA, per germline. CDR3 sequence: CASSLSGRTAAYEQYS. The CDR3 region has the DNA TGTGCCAGCAGCTTATCCGGTCGGACGGCCGCCTACGAGCAGTACTCC.